The rows below give T cell receptor beta chains drawn from one sample of a study of blood T cell repertoires in COVID-19. Data came from immunoSEQ multiplex PCR; TCRdb stores just in-frame clones and leaves some out. The sample has about 140,000 clones; over 65% are singletons. The sample taken for sequencing was peripheral blood. The receptors were sampled from a man aged 45-65 years with acute or convalescent COVID-19. Each CDR3 is given with its conserved first and last residue. Each record gives: J gene, D gene, clone size, V gene, CDR3 protein, CDR3 DNA. A D gene is named only where the DNA matches it firmly. Size is omitted from some rows. Given values are once, few, many or a class for expanded clones.

>TRBJ1-6|-|-|TRBV19
CASRRTENNSPLHF
TGTGCCAGTAGGAGGACAGAGAATAATTCACCCCTCCACTTT
>TRBJ1-4|-|-|TRBV5-1
CASSLEPQGTNEKLFF
TGCGCCAGCAGCTTGGAACCTCAGGGGACTAATGAAAAACTGTTTTTT
>TRBJ2-4|-|-|TRBV2
CASSEALRAPRDIQYF
TGTGCCAGCAGTGAAGCTTTGCGGGCGCCAAGGGACATTCAGTACTTC
>TRBJ1-2|TRBD1|-|TRBV5-1
CASSLGGQEYYGYTF
TGCGCCAGCAGCTTGGGAGGACAGGAGTATTATGGCTACACCTTC
>TRBJ1-2|TRBD1|few|TRBV5-5
CASSLYTGDAYGYTF
TGTGCCAGCAGCTTGTACACAGGGGATGCCTATGGCTACACCTTC
>TRBJ2-1|TRBD1|-|TRBV10-3
CAISGDRDLNEQFF
TGTGCCATCAGTGGCGACAGGGATCTGAATGAGCAGTTCTTC
>TRBJ2-1|TRBD1|-|TRBV11-2
CASSPAAGQGYNEQFF
TGTGCCAGCAGCCCAGCGGCGGGACAGGGATACAATGAGCAGTTCTTC
>TRBJ1-2|-|-|TRBV12-3/TRBV12-4
CASSLAGDGGYTF
TGTGCCAGCAGTTTGGCGGGGGACGGCGGCTACACCTTC
>TRBJ2-1|TRBD2|-|TRBV29-1
CSVENLAGGTYNEQFF
TGCAGCGTTGAAAACCTAGCGGGGGGCACCTACAATGAGCAGTTCTTC
>TRBJ1-4|-|-|TRBV2
CASSDGGGGEKLFF
TGTGCCAGCAGTGATGGGGGGGGAGGAGAAAAACTGTTTTTT
>TRBJ2-3|-|once|TRBV24-1
CATSDPTGPPTQYF
TGTGCCACCAGTGATCCCACAGGTCCCCCAACGCAGTATTTT
>TRBJ2-5|TRBD1|-|TRBV2
CASRLTGIETQYF
TGTGCCAGCAGGCTGACAGGGATAGAGACCCAGTACTTC
>TRBJ2-1|TRBD1|-|TRBV13
CASSAKSRDRRYNEQFF
TGTGCCAGCAGCGCAAAATCCCGGGACAGGCGTTACAATGAGCAGTTCTTC
>TRBJ2-2|TRBD2|-|TRBV5-1
CASGLAGGQGGELFF
TGCGCCAGCGGACTAGCGGGGGGGCAAGGCGGGGAGCTGTTTTTT
>TRBJ1-4|-|few|TRBV14
CASSQQGIGNEKLFF
TGTGCCAGCAGCCAACAGGGGATTGGTAATGAAAAACTGTTTTTT
>TRBJ1-4|TRBD1|many|TRBV5-1
CASRSIYRDRNEKLFF
TGCGCCAGCAGGTCTATATACCGGGACAGAAATGAAAAACTGTTTTTT
>TRBJ2-3|TRBD2|-|TRBV2
CASRQLAGVADTQYF
TGTGCCAGCAGACAACTAGCGGGGGTCGCAGATACGCAGTATTTT
>TRBJ1-4|-|-|TRBV5-4
CASSLAGGMNEKLFF
TGTGCCAGCAGCTTGGCCGGGGGGATGAATGAAAAACTGTTTTTT
>TRBJ1-1|TRBD1|-|TRBV6-5
CASDRVTEAFF
TGTGCCAGCGACAGGGTAACTGAAGCTTTCTTT
>TRBJ2-5|TRBD2|-|TRBV7-9
CASSSGLPQKTQYF
TGTGCCAGCAGCTCGGGACTACCCCAAAAGACCCAGTACTTC
>TRBJ1-1|-|-|TRBV6-6
CASSYGGGATEAFF
TGTGCCAGCAGTTACGGTGGGGGGGCCACTGAAGCTTTCTTT
>TRBJ1-3|TRBD1|-|TRBV9
CASSPKTGRGDTIYF
TGTGCCAGCAGCCCAAAGACAGGGCGAGGGGACACCATATATTTT
>TRBJ2-2|TRBD1|-|TRBV7-6
CASTNTGEGGELFF
TGTGCCAGCACAAACACAGGGGAAGGTGGGGAGCTGTTTTTT
>TRBJ1-5|-|-|TRBV2
CASSEDGGFSNQPQHF
TGTGCCAGCAGTGAAGATGGAGGATTTAGCAATCAGCCCCAGCATTTT
>TRBJ1-2|-|-|TRBV6-1
CASSEASGVGYTF
TGTGCCAGCAGTGAAGCATCAGGGGTAGGCTACACCTTC
>TRBJ1-1|TRBD1|-|TRBV19
CASSDRADTEAFF
TGTGCCAGCAGCGACAGGGCGGACACTGAAGCTTTCTTT
>TRBJ2-1|TRBD1|-|TRBV11-3
CASSLGTGWSEQFF
TGTGCCAGCAGCCTCGGGACAGGGTGGAGTGAGCAGTTCTTC
>TRBJ2-5|-|few|TRBV5-4
CASSFGGALETQYF
TGTGCCAGCAGCTTTGGGGGGGCCCTGGAGACCCAGTACTTC
>TRBJ1-2|TRBD1|-|TRBV6-5
CASSYSYGQGRNGYTF
TGTGCCAGCAGTTACTCGTACGGACAGGGGAGAAATGGCTACACCTTC
>TRBJ1-5|-|-|TRBV7-8
CASSAQGGNQPQHF
TGTGCCAGCAGCGCACAGGGTGGCAATCAGCCCCAGCATTTT
>TRBJ2-5|TRBD2|-|TRBV5-1
CASSFQGLAGETQYF
TGCGCCAGCAGCTTCCAGGGACTAGCGGGAGAGACCCAGTACTTC
>TRBJ1-1|TRBD1|-|TRBV19
CASSPRDRVAYTEAFF
TGTGCCAGTAGCCCTCGGGACAGGGTCGCGTACACTGAAGCTTTCTTT
>TRBJ2-6|TRBD2|-|TRBV2
CASGTSGGSSGANVLTF
TGTGCCAGCGGAACTAGCGGGGGCAGCTCTGGGGCCAACGTCCTGACTTTC
>TRBJ1-6|-|-|TRBV2
CASSLTEPKNNSPLHF
TGTGCCAGCAGCCTGACAGAGCCCAAAAATAATTCACCCCTCCACTTT
>TRBJ1-1|TRBD1|-|TRBV11-2
CASSSDRGTEAFF
TGTGCCAGCAGCTCGGACAGGGGCACTGAAGCTTTCTTT
>TRBJ1-6|-|few|TRBV3-1/TRBV3-2
CASSQDITPGSYNSPLHF
TGTGCCAGCAGCCAAGATATAACTCCGGGGTCCTATAATTCACCCCTCCACTTT
>TRBJ1-1|-|-|TRBV24-1
CATRDPDSGTEAFF
TGTGCCACCAGGGACCCCGACAGTGGAACTGAAGCTTTCTTT
>TRBJ1-3|-|-|TRBV9
CASSASRGFSGNTIYF
TGTGCCAGCAGCGCCTCGCGGGGGTTCTCTGGAAACACCATATATTTT
>TRBJ2-5|-|-|TRBV7-9
CASSLIIGGETQYF
TGTGCCAGCAGCTTAATAATTGGAGGGGAGACCCAGTACTTC
>TRBJ2-2|TRBD2|-|TRBV19
CASTPLGSGANTGELFF
TGTGCCAGTACACCCCTGGGTAGCGGGGCGAACACCGGGGAGCTGTTTTTT
>TRBJ1-2|-|-|TRBV19
CASSPRGGRDDGYTF
TGTGCCAGTAGTCCCCGGGGAGGGAGAGACGATGGCTACACCTTC
>TRBJ2-5|-|-|TRBV11-3
CASSLGPQETQYF
TGTGCCAGCAGCTTAGGGCCTCAAGAGACCCAGTACTTC
>TRBJ2-7|-|-|TRBV5-1
CASSLIQQPYEQYF
TGCGCCAGCAGCTTGATACAACAGCCCTACGAGCAGTACTTC
>TRBJ1-1|-|once|TRBV5-1
CASSPEQHPNTEAFF
TGCGCCAGCAGCCCGGAACAGCACCCGAACACTGAAGCTTTCTTT